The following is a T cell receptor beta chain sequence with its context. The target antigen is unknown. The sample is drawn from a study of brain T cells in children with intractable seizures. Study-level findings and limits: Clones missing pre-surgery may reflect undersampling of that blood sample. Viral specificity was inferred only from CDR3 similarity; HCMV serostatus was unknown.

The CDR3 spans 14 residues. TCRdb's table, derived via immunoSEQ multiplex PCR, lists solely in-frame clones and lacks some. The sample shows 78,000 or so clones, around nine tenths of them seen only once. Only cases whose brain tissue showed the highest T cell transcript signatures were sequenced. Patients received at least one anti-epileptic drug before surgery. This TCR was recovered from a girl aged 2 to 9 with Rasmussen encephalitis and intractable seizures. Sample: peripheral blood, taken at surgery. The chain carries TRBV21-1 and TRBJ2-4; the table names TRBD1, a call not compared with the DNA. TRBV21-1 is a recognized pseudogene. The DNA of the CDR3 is TGTGCCAGCAGCGCCCGGGCTAGGGGGTACATTCAGTACTTC. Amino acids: CASSARARGYIQYF.